Listed below are T cell receptor beta chains from one sample, sequenced in a study of T-cell reconstitution after alpha-beta-depleted transplantation in children. TCRdb reprocessed the PCR reads with MiXCR, giving one entry per CDR3 protein. Here the sample spans around 200,000 distinct CDR3 sequences, under 13% being singletons. Sequencing used PBMCs, obtained before TCRalphabeta/CD19-depleted stem cell transplant. The receptors come from a child under two years old with acute myeloid leukemia, due to receive a stem cell transplant. CDR3s include the opening cysteine and the closing phenylalanine or tryptophan. Fields, in order: D gene, clone size, V gene, J gene, CDR3 protein, CDR3 DNA. D genes are given only for firm matches. For some rows the clone size is stated as once, few or many, or as a class when expanded; others skip it.

>.|many|TRBV24-1|TRBJ2-2
CATSEKGLNTGELFF
TGTGCCACCAGTGAAAAAGGACTGAACACCGGGGAGCTGTTTTTT
>.|few|TRBV20-1|TRBJ2-7
CSARPGLSSYEQYF
TGCAGTGCTAGGCCGGGGTTAAGCTCCTACGAGCAGTACTTC
>.|many|TRBV20-1|TRBJ2-7
CSADRDNTYEQYF
TGCAGTGCGGACCGGGACAATACCTACGAGCAGTACTTC
>.|many|TRBV7-9|TRBJ2-6
CASSPGRLSGANVLTF
TGTGCCAGCAGCCCCGGACGCCTCTCTGGGGCCAACGTCCTGACTTTC
>.|many|TRBV18|TRBJ2-5
CASSPTTRDLETQYF
TGTGCCAGCTCACCAACAACGCGGGATTTAGAGACCCAGTACTTC
>.|many|TRBV7-8|TRBJ2-2
CASSLQGSNTGELFF
TGTGCCAGCAGCTTACAGGGATCGAACACCGGGGAGCTGTTTTTT
>TRBD2|many|TRBV7-9|TRBJ2-1
CASSPGTSGDNEQFF
TGTGCCAGCAGCCCCGGGACTAGCGGGGACAATGAGCAGTTCTTC
>.|many|TRBV12-3/TRBV12-4|TRBJ1-1
CASSFRWNTEAFF
TGTGCCAGCAGTTTTAGGTGGAACACTGAAGCTTTCTTT
>.|many|TRBV29-1|TRBJ2-4
CSVVTVAKNIQYF
TGCAGCGTTGTAACCGTGGCCAAAAACATTCAGTACTTC
>TRBD2|many|TRBV7-2|TRBJ2-3
CASSWNPGLSDTQYF
TGTGCCAGCAGCTGGAACCCGGGACTATCAGATACGCAGTATTTT
>TRBD2|many|TRBV10-3|TRBJ2-1
CAMRGSSYNEQFF
TGTGCCATGCGGGGGAGCTCCTACAATGAGCAGTTCTTC
>.|many|TRBV5-1|TRBJ2-5
CASSPTPSPETQYF
TGCGCCAGCAGCCCAACCCCGTCTCCAGAGACCCAGTACTTC
>TRBD2|many|TRBV15|TRBJ2-1
CATSRGSPGLALDEQFF
TGTGCCACCAGCAGAGGTAGCCCGGGACTAGCTCTCGATGAGCAGTTCTTC
>TRBD2|many|TRBV6-2/TRBV6-3|TRBJ2-4
CASSPQAGGPPNRNIQYF
TGTGCCAGCAGCCCCCAAGCGGGAGGGCCCCCAAACCGAAACATTCAGTACTTC
>.|many|TRBV20-1|TRBJ2-7
CSASRAPYEQYF
TGCAGTGCTAGCAGGGCCCCCTACGAGCAGTACTTC
>.|.|TRBV3-1|TRBJ2-5
CASSLGPGHDGETQYF
TGTGCCAGCAGCCTCGGACCGGGACACGACGGAGAGACCCAGTACTTC
>.|many|TRBV7-9|TRBJ1-3
CASSVLPGSGNTIYF
TGTGCCAGCAGTGTTCTCCCGGGCTCTGGAAACACCATATATTTT
>.|.|TRBV25-1|TRBJ1-5
CARDRRSGQPQHF
TGTGCCAGGGATAGGAGGAGCGGACAGCCCCAGCATTTT
>TRBD1|many|TRBV24-1|TRBJ2-1
CATSDWPGQGQFNEQFF
TGTGCCACCAGTGATTGGCCGGGACAGGGCCAATTCAATGAGCAGTTCTTC
>.|.|TRBV4-2|TRBJ2-7
CAMGPGLLCEQYF
TGTGCCATGGGCCCCGGCCTCCTCTGCGAGCAGTACTTC
>TRBD2|many|TRBV9|TRBJ2-1
CASSVVSGTYNEQFF
TGTGCCAGCAGCGTCGTGAGCGGGACCTACAATGAGCAGTTCTTC
>.|many|TRBV24-1|TRBJ2-1
CATSDPAPGRTMPNEQFF
TGTGCCACCAGTGACCCTGCACCAGGGCGGACTATGCCGAATGAGCAGTTCTTC
>TRBD2|many|TRBV20-1|TRBJ2-3
CSARDRASGRRTDTQYF
TGCAGTGCTAGAGATAGGGCTAGCGGGAGGAGAACAGATACGCAGTATTTT
>.|.|TRBV12-3/TRBV12-4|TRBJ2-2
CASRLSGTDTGELFF
TGTGCCAGCAGACTTAGCGGGACAGACACCGGGGAGCTGTTTTTT
>.|many|TRBV7-2|TRBJ1-4
CASSLMGGWEKLFF
TGTGCCAGCAGCTTAATGGGGGGATGGGAAAAACTGTTTTTT
>TRBD2|medium-sized|TRBV12-3/TRBV12-4|TRBJ2-2
CASSLTSGSGTGELFF
TGTGCCAGCAGTCTGACTAGCGGGAGTGGGACCGGGGAGCTGTTTTTT
>.|many|TRBV29-1|TRBJ1-2
CSVAVGRDYGYTF
TGCAGCGTTGCGGTGGGAAGGGACTATGGCTACACCTTC
>.|many|TRBV5-1|TRBJ1-5
CASRKLPGRGNQPQHF
TGCGCCAGCAGGAAACTCCCCGGTCGCGGCAATCAGCCCCAGCATTTT
>.|many|TRBV5-1|TRBJ2-3
CASSLAYPSTDTQYF
TGCGCCAGCAGCTTGGCCTACCCTAGCACAGATACGCAGTATTTT
>.|many|TRBV10-3|TRBJ2-2
CAISAELALNTGELFF
TGTGCCATCAGTGCAGAACTAGCACTCAACACCGGGGAGCTGTTTTTT
>.|many|TRBV5-5|TRBJ1-1
CASSLGYVNTEAFF
TGTGCCAGCAGCTTGGGCTATGTGAACACTGAAGCTTTCTTT
>TRBD1|many|TRBV3-1|TRBJ1-1
CASSQDPYTGGRAFF
TGTGCCAGCAGCCAAGACCCCTACACAGGGGGTAGAGCTTTCTTT
>.|.|TRBV20-1|TRBJ1-3
CSAPRGNTIYF
TGCAGTGCCCCCCGAGGAAACACCATATATTTT
>TRBD1|many|TRBV5-1|TRBJ2-3
CASSQTGETSTDTQYF
TGCGCCAGCAGCCAAACAGGGGAGACTAGCACAGATACGCAGTATTTT
>.|.|TRBV5-1|TRBJ2-7
CASSLETSPGEQYF
TGCGCCAGCAGCTTGGAGACTAGTCCAGGCGAGCAGTACTTC
>TRBD1|many|TRBV28|TRBJ2-3
CASSSPPGQGAGDTQYF
TGTGCCAGCAGTTCCCCCCCGGGACAGGGGGCCGGAGATACGCAGTATTTT
>TRBD2|many|TRBV7-8|TRBJ2-7
CASSLAVAGGSYEQYF
TGTGCCAGCAGCTTAGCGGTCGCGGGAGGTTCCTACGAGCAGTACTTC
>TRBD2|many|TRBV5-1|TRBJ2-3
CASSFGLGRSTDTQYF
TGCGCCAGCAGCTTTGGACTAGGAAGGAGCACAGATACGCAGTATTTT
>TRBD2|many|TRBV7-9|TRBJ2-3
CASSPPSGIGTDTQYF
TGTGCCAGCAGCCCCCCTAGCGGGATCGGCACAGATACGCAGTATTTT
>.|many|TRBV7-9|TRBJ2-2
CASSLSNGELFF
TGTGCCAGCAGCTTATCCAACGGGGAGCTGTTTTTT
>TRBD2|many|TRBV20-1|TRBJ2-3
CSASREGGSDTQYF
TGCAGTGCTAGTCGGGAGGGCGGGTCAGATACGCAGTATTTT
>.|.|TRBV20-1|TRBJ2-7
CSARDEAYEQYF
TGCAGTGCTAGAGATGAGGCTTACGAGCAGTACTTC
>TRBD1|many|TRBV25-1|TRBJ2-7
CASSEGTGGFPYEQYF
TGTGCCAGCAGTGAAGGGACAGGGGGGTTTCCCTACGAGCAGTACTTC
>.|many|TRBV6-5|TRBJ2-1
CASSYRPPGSYNEQFF
TGTGCCAGCAGTTACCGCCCCCCGGGCTCCTACAATGAGCAGTTCTTC
>.|many|TRBV7-2|TRBJ1-2
CASRSVEFYGYTF
TGTGCCAGCAGATCAGTGGAATTTTATGGCTACACCTTC
>TRBD2|.|TRBV7-8|TRBJ2-7
CASSWDGRAGSYEQYF
TGTGCCAGCAGTTGGGACGGGAGGGCCGGCTCCTACGAGCAGTACTTC
>.|many|TRBV24-1|TRBJ2-3
CATSDPTSTDTQYF
TGTGCCACCAGTGATCCTACGTCCACAGATACGCAGTATTTT
>.|many|TRBV21-1|TRBJ2-3
CASSKEGTSGPGTDTQYF
TGTGCCAGCAGCAAAGAAGGGACTAGCGGGCCAGGCACAGATACGCAGTATTTT
>.|many|TRBV20-1|TRBJ2-3
CSATIYGTSTDTQYF
TGCAGTGCCACGATTTACGGGACTAGCACAGATACGCAGTATTTT
>.|many|TRBV6-1|TRBJ1-1
CASRDRGGRAVNTEAFF
TGTGCCAGCAGGGATCGGGGGGGGCGCGCCGTGAACACTGAAGCTTTCTTT
>TRBD2|many|TRBV6-5|TRBJ2-7
CASSYSTREVSYEQYF
TGTGCCAGCAGTTACTCGACTCGGGAGGTATCCTACGAGCAGTACTTC
>.|few|TRBV5-6|TRBJ1-1
CASSYLGISAFF
TGTGCCAGCAGCTATCTCGGGATTAGCGCTTTCTTT
>.|.|TRBV4-1|TRBJ2-1
CASSVRDFSYNEQFF
TGCGCCAGCAGCGTCCGGGACTTTTCCTACAATGAGCAGTTCTTC
>.|many|TRBV10-3|TRBJ2-2
CAISGYSANTGELFF
TGTGCCATCAGTGGGTACTCCGCGAACACCGGGGAGCTGTTTTTT
>TRBD1|few|TRBV12-3/TRBV12-4|TRBJ2-7
CASSQGAREQYF
TGTGCCAGCAGCCAGGGGGCCCGCGAGCAGTACTTC
>.|many|TRBV2|TRBJ2-5
CASSGGSTQYF
TGTGCCAGCAGTGGAGGTTCGACCCAGTACTTC
>TRBD2|many|TRBV6-5|TRBJ2-1
CASSYEREIYNEQFF
TGTGCCAGCAGTTACGAGCGGGAGATATACAATGAGCAGTTCTTC